This T cell receptor (beta chain) was sequenced for a study of cytomegalovirus exposure and HLA in healthy donors. Study-wide findings and caveats: According to the study, 160 or so TCR beta chains were cytomegalovirus-associated. According to reports, the classifier identified cytomegalovirus status with high specificity and sensitivity.

The CDR3 totals 12 residues. CDR1 is MDHEN, CDR2 SYDVKM, per germline. Deletions cut 7 bases from V and 6 bases from J, with 10 bases between. PCR employed 60 Vbeta and 13 Jbeta primers. The method was immunoSEQ multiplex PCR; TCRdb's version includes in-frame clones alone and lacks a portion of them. This sample has 150,000 or so clones, with around 80% found just once. Worth noting for this clone: The antigen remains unidentified.

The J gene is TRBJ2-1, the V gene TRBV28; D not certain. The clonotype was recovered from a female donor in good health and CMV-seronegative. Sequenced input: PBMCs. The CDR3 loop reads CASKSDINEQFF. For the CDR3, the DNA is TGTGCCAGCAAATCAGATATCAATGAGCAGTTCTTC. The full variable domain, completed using reference TRBV28 and TRBJ2-1, is DVKVTQSSRYLVKRTGEKVFLECVQDMDHENMFWYRQDPGLGLRLIYFSYDVKMKEKGDIPEGYSVSREKKERFSLILESASTNQTSMYLCASKSDINEQFFGPGTRLTVL.